The entry below gives a single T cell receptor beta chain sequence along with its context. This clone was detected a few times. Its antigen target is currently unknown. No base-level quality is on record; no much larger clone is a single base apart. Its CDR3 holds 12 amino acids, cysteine through phenylalanine. Only the CDR3 part of the read is kept: 36 bases, read in frame from the first base. After removal of 6 bases from V and 6 bases from J, the junction retains 2 bases not matched to a gene. As encoded in the germline V gene, CDR1 is MNHEY while CDR2 is SVGAGI. Donors were healthy HIV-negative adults with no recently reported acute infections or vaccinations. Every donor was a Caucasian adult living in Nashville, Tennessee, USA. CD4+ T cells were enriched by magnetic negative selection; naive cells were then positively selected on CD45RA, and the negative fraction formed the memory subset. Blood was collected by leukapheresis, and PBMCs were isolated by Ficoll-Histopaque density gradient centrifugation and then cryopreserved in liquid nitrogen vapor phase. Purity and quantity of every magnetically sorted T cell population were checked by analytical flow cytometry. Each sorted fraction had its genomic DNA isolated and then quantified by UV absorbance on a Nanodrop 2000c.

The data are from a study of shared clonotypes between healthy human individuals (dated by TCRdb to 2019 to 2021). For context, the study as a whole: A few men and a couple of women, aged 18 to 49 years, made up the cohort. For each donor, CD4 naive and CD4 memory were each given three plates, CD8 naive was given two plates, and CD8 memory was given one plate. Blood TCR repertoires of 5 or 6 healthy adults were deeply sequenced to estimate repertoire size and the extent of clonotype sharing between individuals. To increase sequencing depth and limit assay-specific biases, TCR repertoire library preparation and sequencing were carried out by different laboratories using diverse techniques. Between about 0.8 and 9 billion PBMCs per donor were obtained by leukapheresis.

Using the deep immunoSEQ assay, TCR CDR3 regions were amplified from genomic DNA by multiplex PCR. Genomic DNA extracted from each cell subset was distributed evenly over all wells of several immunoSEQ 96-well plates, and each plate served as one replicate. For sorted subsets, about 220 ng of genomic DNA, equivalent to some 30,000 T cell genomes, went into each replicate PCR. Purified libraries were quantified with a Qubit 3.0 fluorometer, sized on a Bioanalyzer 2100, and re-quantified with the KAPA Library Quantification kit. Each immunoSEQ 96-well plate was sequenced on its own single-read 150-cycle Illumina NextSeq 550 flow cell. Processing in the source paper ran as follows. Because the immunoSEQ output included only junctional sequences and no quality scores, the filtering could not be the same as the filtering used for full-length reads. To assign V/J genes and CDR3, sequences were annotated against IMGT germline references using PyIR, a Python wrapper for IgBLAST v1.9. Reads with weak V/J assignments (E-value above 1e-6), missing CDR3, stop codons, out-of-frame junctions, or ambiguous translated residues were removed. V3J clonotypes were defined as sequences sharing an identical inferred V gene, J gene, and CDR3 amino acid sequence. Percentage overlap between repertoires was computed as shared unique clonotypes divided by the size of the smaller repertoire. Repertoire richness was assessed with RTK rarefaction, the Chao1 estimator, and Recon v2.1 estimates of unobserved clonotypes. OLGA was used to compute generation probabilities for all TCRbeta clonotypes that the gDNA method yielded from a few donors. TCRdb obtained this table from immuneACCESS and retained in-frame rearrangements with V and J assigned. These tables miss some clones; where compared with another copy, unresolved V genes account for less than half of the shortfall, and the remainder is unexplained. V and J calls and clone size are as listed in that table; D and trimming were resolved from the DNA. For this sample the table gives 1.6 million or so clones, of which around 97% were detected only once. The ten most abundant clones make up roughly 1.1% of the sample.

Broader findings and caveats from the paper: Sampling was restricted to blood, and TCR repertoires in tissues likely differ from the TCR repertoires found in blood. Naive subsets generally had larger estimated clonotype richness than memory subsets. Because the study included a small number of donors, the genetic and exposure-history diversity represented was limited. Pairwise subsampling indicated that sequencing depth was expected to affect the degree of clonotype sharing among donors. Across four donors, roughly 5.4% of naive CD4, around 3.3% of naive CD8, approximately 2.5% of memory CD4, and about 0.44% of memory CD8 clonotypes were shared. Incomplete sequencing was indicated by rarefaction of sorted-subset datasets, despite the large sequencing depth. Compared with non-shared clonotypes, clonotypes shared by all four sorted-subset donors had higher generation probabilities.

The sequenced sample was naive CD4+ T cells sorted from blood. The cell subset or site label here, explained by the study, means: CD45RA+ positively selected. The sequence came from a man aged 30 to 39 in good health. Rearrangement joined TRBV6-5 to TRBJ2-4; 7 bases in between match TRBD1. In nucleotides, the sequence is TGTGCCAGCAGCAACAGGGGAAACATTCAGTACTTC. This translates into CASSNRGNIQYF.